The present T cell receptor (beta chain) was sequenced within a study of circulating CD8 cells and anti-PD-1 response in melanoma. Sorting of live CD3+CD8+TCRalphabeta+ cells by PD-1 and/or TIGIT gave four subsets. Each library started from around 14 ng of total RNA using the QIAseq Immune Repertoire TCR panel. One entry per CDR3 protein, called by TCRdb with MiXCR from the reads. The sample yields approximately 430 distinct CDR3 sequences, over 8.5% seen once. This clonotype ranks as medium-sized. Its antigen is not identified. Regarding the study as a whole: Experiments were generally run without replicates. PD-1 and DPOS subsets showed similar, higher clonality than DNEG.

Germline V lookup: CDR1 MGHDK, CDR2 SYGVNS. V shed 6 bases and J shed 7 bases, with 10 bases lying between them. The CDR3 extends over 12 amino acids. The origin of this receptor is a human donor with melanoma. Source: CD8+ T cells from PBMCs, taken at baseline or after one month of anti-PD-1 therapy (not recorded which). The chain has TRBV25-1 and TRBJ2-1; D ambiguous. CDR3 amino acids: CASRVEANEQFF. The CDR3 DNA reads as TGTGCCAGCAGGGTCGAGGCGAATGAGCAGTTCTTC.